This is a list of T cell receptor beta chains from one sample in a study of shared clonotypes between healthy human individuals. Data came from immunoSEQ multiplex PCR; TCRdb stores just in-frame clones and leaves some out. The sample holds more than 2 million clones, roughly 95% seen once. Sequenced sample: naive CD8+ T cells from PBMCs. Every receptor here comes from a man aged 18-30 years in good health. Some clones in this sample may be carry-over from other donors' samples. Each CDR3 is given with its conserved first and last residue. The order of the fields is CDR3 DNA, CDR3 protein, J gene, clone size, V gene, D gene. A D gene is named only where the DNA matches it firmly. Not all rows give a size; the values are once, few, many and, for expanded clones, a class.

CDR3 DNA: TGTGCCAGCAGTTACTGGGCAGGGGGCGCGAAGGCTGAAGCTTTCTTT; CDR3 protein: CASSYWAGGAKAEAFF; J gene: TRBJ1-1; clone size: -; V gene: TRBV6-5; D gene: TRBD1
CDR3 DNA: TGTGCCAGCAGCTTACGCCGGCAGGAAGACGAAAAACTGTTTTTT; CDR3 protein: CASSLRRQEDEKLFF; J gene: TRBJ1-4; clone size: -; V gene: TRBV13; D gene: -
CDR3 DNA: TGTGCCAGCAGCTTAACTAGCGCGAGAACCTACGAGCAGTACTTC; CDR3 protein: CASSLTSARTYEQYF; J gene: TRBJ2-7; clone size: once; V gene: TRBV7-3; D gene: -
CDR3 DNA: TGTGCCAGCAGCCAGGGGGCCACGAATGAGCAGTTCTTC; CDR3 protein: CASSQGATNEQFF; J gene: TRBJ2-1; clone size: -; V gene: TRBV13; D gene: TRBD1
CDR3 DNA: TGTGCCAGCAGTTCCGCCGACAGGGCAAACATTCAGTACTTC; CDR3 protein: CASSSADRANIQYF; J gene: TRBJ2-4; clone size: -; V gene: TRBV27; D gene: TRBD1
CDR3 DNA: TGCGCCAGCAGCCAAGATTGGGGTGGAAGTAATCAGCCCCAGCATTTT; CDR3 protein: CASSQDWGGSNQPQHF; J gene: TRBJ1-5; clone size: -; V gene: TRBV4-3; D gene: -
CDR3 DNA: TGTGCCAGCAGTTTTGTACTAGCGGTCAATGAGCAGTTCTTC; CDR3 protein: CASSFVLAVNEQFF; J gene: TRBJ2-1; clone size: -; V gene: TRBV27; D gene: TRBD2
CDR3 DNA: TGTGCCAGCTCACCACCCCCCCTTAGGGGGACCGTAGGGGACGAGCAGTACTTC; CDR3 protein: CASSPPPLRGTVGDEQYF; J gene: TRBJ2-7; clone size: -; V gene: TRBV18; D gene: -
CDR3 DNA: TGTGCCAGCAGCACTAGCGGGATTTCCTACAATGAGCAGTTCTTC; CDR3 protein: CASSTSGISYNEQFF; J gene: TRBJ2-1; clone size: -; V gene: TRBV9; D gene: TRBD2
CDR3 DNA: TGTGCCAGCTCACCACCGGCGGTAAGCGGGTTCCCAGGGACCCAGTACTTC; CDR3 protein: CASSPPAVSGFPGTQYF; J gene: TRBJ2-5; clone size: -; V gene: TRBV18; D gene: -
CDR3 DNA: TGTGCCAGCAGTGAAATCGGTGGGGCCCCCACGCAGTATTTT; CDR3 protein: CASSEIGGAPTQYF; J gene: TRBJ2-3; clone size: -; V gene: TRBV2; D gene: -
CDR3 DNA: TGCGCCAGCAGCCAGGATGGGGGGAGCACAGATACGCAGTATTTT; CDR3 protein: CASSQDGGSTDTQYF; J gene: TRBJ2-3; clone size: -; V gene: TRBV4-3; D gene: -
CDR3 DNA: TGTGCCAGCAGGGCCGGGGACCTCGAGTACTATGGCTACACCTTC; CDR3 protein: CASRAGDLEYYGYTF; J gene: TRBJ1-2; clone size: -; V gene: TRBV5-4; D gene: -
CDR3 DNA: TGTGCCAGCAGCGAGTCTGCGGGACCAGCTTTCTTT; CDR3 protein: CASSESAGPAFF; J gene: TRBJ1-1; clone size: -; V gene: TRBV9; D gene: -
CDR3 DNA: TGTGCCAGCAGAACCGGGACAGGGGGGTTCGAGCAGTACTTC; CDR3 protein: CASRTGTGGFEQYF; J gene: TRBJ2-7; clone size: -; V gene: TRBV6-5; D gene: TRBD1
CDR3 DNA: TGCGCCAGCAGCCATCTGACAGGGAACACTGAAGCTTTCTTT; CDR3 protein: CASSHLTGNTEAFF; J gene: TRBJ1-1; clone size: once; V gene: TRBV4-1; D gene: -
CDR3 DNA: TGTGCCAGCAGCTATCCTAGGGAGGTTTTGGAGCCCCAGCATTTT; CDR3 protein: CASSYPREVLEPQHF; J gene: TRBJ1-5; clone size: -; V gene: TRBV28; D gene: -
CDR3 DNA: TGCACCAGCAGCCATCCTAGGCCCAGGGAAAACTATGGCTACACCTTC; CDR3 protein: CTSSHPRPRENYGYTF; J gene: TRBJ1-2; clone size: few; V gene: TRBV1; D gene: -
CDR3 DNA: TGCGCCAGCAGCCCATCAGAAAACTCCTACAATGAGCAGTTCTTC; CDR3 protein: CASSPSENSYNEQFF; J gene: TRBJ2-1; clone size: -; V gene: TRBV5-1; D gene: -
CDR3 DNA: TGTGCCAGCAGTTTGGGTCCCGCCTACGAGCAGTACTTC; CDR3 protein: CASSLGPAYEQYF; J gene: TRBJ2-7; clone size: -; V gene: TRBV27; D gene: -
CDR3 DNA: TGCGCCAGCAGCTCTCGGACAGGAGTTAACTATGGCTACACCTTC; CDR3 protein: CASSSRTGVNYGYTF; J gene: TRBJ1-2; clone size: -; V gene: TRBV5-1; D gene: TRBD1
CDR3 DNA: TGTGCCAGCAGTGAAGGTCTCGACTCTACGCCTGAAAAACTGTTTTTT; CDR3 protein: CASSEGLDSTPEKLFF; J gene: TRBJ1-4; clone size: -; V gene: TRBV6-1; D gene: -
CDR3 DNA: TGTGCCAGCAGTCGGGGTAGCTCCTACAATGAGCAGTTCTTC; CDR3 protein: CASSRGSSYNEQFF; J gene: TRBJ2-1; clone size: -; V gene: TRBV25-1; D gene: -
CDR3 DNA: TGTGCCAGCAGCGGAGATCCCTCCCATACGCAGTATTTT; CDR3 protein: CASSGDPSHTQYF; J gene: TRBJ2-3; clone size: -; V gene: TRBV7-9; D gene: -
CDR3 DNA: TGTGCCAGCAGTCGGGGGTGGGGCTACGAGCAGTACTTC; CDR3 protein: CASSRGWGYEQYF; J gene: TRBJ2-7; clone size: -; V gene: TRBV6-5; D gene: -
CDR3 DNA: TGTGCCAGCTCACCTTCTTTGTCGGGACAGGGTACCTACGAGCAGTACTTC; CDR3 protein: CASSPSLSGQGTYEQYF; J gene: TRBJ2-7; clone size: once; V gene: TRBV18; D gene: TRBD1
CDR3 DNA: TGCGCCAGCAGCCAAGATCCGGGGGGTCGGAACACTGAAGCTTTCTTT; CDR3 protein: CASSQDPGGRNTEAFF; J gene: TRBJ1-1; clone size: -; V gene: TRBV4-1; D gene: -
CDR3 DNA: TGTGCCAGCAGCTTTGCCGGGACAGGGGAAGGCTACACCTTC; CDR3 protein: CASSFAGTGEGYTF; J gene: TRBJ1-2; clone size: -; V gene: TRBV5-6; D gene: TRBD1
CDR3 DNA: TGTGCCAGCAGCCCCCGGACGGGCTATGGCTACACCTTC; CDR3 protein: CASSPRTGYGYTF; J gene: TRBJ1-2; clone size: -; V gene: TRBV7-8; D gene: -
CDR3 DNA: TGCGCCAGCAGCCAAGTCCGGCGGGAGGGATACAATGAGCAGTTCTTC; CDR3 protein: CASSQVRREGYNEQFF; J gene: TRBJ2-1; clone size: -; V gene: TRBV4-1; D gene: TRBD2
CDR3 DNA: TGTGCCAGCAGCTCGGGAACCTCCTACAATGAGCAGTTCTTC; CDR3 protein: CASSSGTSYNEQFF; J gene: TRBJ2-1; clone size: -; V gene: TRBV7-9; D gene: -
CDR3 DNA: TGTGCCAGCCGAATAAGGGGTTTGGGCAATGAGCAGTTCTTC; CDR3 protein: CASRIRGLGNEQFF; J gene: TRBJ2-1; clone size: -; V gene: TRBV27; D gene: -
CDR3 DNA: TGTGCCAGCAGCTTCGGTGTCGACGAGCAGTACTTC; CDR3 protein: CASSFGVDEQYF; J gene: TRBJ2-7; clone size: few; V gene: TRBV7-9; D gene: -
CDR3 DNA: TGTGCCAGCAGTTTAATGTCAGGGACTAACTATGGCTACACCTTC; CDR3 protein: CASSLMSGTNYGYTF; J gene: TRBJ1-2; clone size: -; V gene: TRBV28; D gene: -
CDR3 DNA: TGTGCCAGCAGCTTGGGTAGCGGGATCGGGGATGAGCAGTTCTTC; CDR3 protein: CASSLGSGIGDEQFF; J gene: TRBJ2-1; clone size: -; V gene: TRBV5-6; D gene: TRBD2
CDR3 DNA: TGCGCCAGCAGCAAGACAGGGTTGGCCCTGACTACTCAAGAGACCCAGTACTTC; CDR3 protein: CASSKTGLALTTQETQYF; J gene: TRBJ2-5; clone size: once; V gene: TRBV4-1; D gene: TRBD1
CDR3 DNA: TGTGCCAGCAGCTACGGCGGGCGGGGAACCTACGAGCAGTACTTC; CDR3 protein: CASSYGGRGTYEQYF; J gene: TRBJ2-7; clone size: -; V gene: TRBV7-8; D gene: -
CDR3 DNA: TGTGCCAGCAGCCACCTTGGACAGGGGGCTGAAGCTTTCTTT; CDR3 protein: CASSHLGQGAEAFF; J gene: TRBJ1-1; clone size: -; V gene: TRBV7-9; D gene: TRBD1
CDR3 DNA: TGTGCCAGCAGCCTCGGGGGAGGAACTGGAAACACCATATATTTT; CDR3 protein: CASSLGGGTGNTIYF; J gene: TRBJ1-3; clone size: -; V gene: TRBV7-9; D gene: -
CDR3 DNA: TGTGCCAGCAGCGTAGTGAGTAGCGGGAGGCGTGATGAGCAGTTCTTC; CDR3 protein: CASSVVSSGRRDEQFF; J gene: TRBJ2-1; clone size: -; V gene: TRBV9; D gene: TRBD2
CDR3 DNA: TGTGCCAGCAGTGTTATACTAGCGGGAGGCTCCTACGAGCAGTACTTC; CDR3 protein: CASSVILAGGSYEQYF; J gene: TRBJ2-7; clone size: -; V gene: TRBV27; D gene: TRBD2
CDR3 DNA: TGTGCCAGTAGTACGGGGAGGTTGGGCTACACCTTC; CDR3 protein: CASSTGRLGYTF; J gene: TRBJ1-2; clone size: once; V gene: TRBV19; D gene: -
CDR3 DNA: TGTGCCAGCACCGTGGGGAACGACTATGGCTACACCTTC; CDR3 protein: CASTVGNDYGYTF; J gene: TRBJ1-2; clone size: -; V gene: TRBV9; D gene: -
CDR3 DNA: TGTGCCAGCAGCCCGATAGACAAACAAGAGACCCAGTACTTC; CDR3 protein: CASSPIDKQETQYF; J gene: TRBJ2-5; clone size: once; V gene: TRBV7-9; D gene: -
CDR3 DNA: TGTGCCAGCAGCTCGCCAGTTGGTAGAGACGGACGGGAGCAGTACTTC; CDR3 protein: CASSSPVGRDGREQYF; J gene: TRBJ2-7; clone size: -; V gene: TRBV11-2; D gene: -
CDR3 DNA: TGTGCCAGCAACAGAAGGGACGGGAGCTCCTACGAGCAGTACTTC; CDR3 protein: CASNRRDGSSYEQYF; J gene: TRBJ2-7; clone size: -; V gene: TRBV14; D gene: -
CDR3 DNA: TGTGCCAGCATCAACCCCTACAATGAGCAGTTCTTC; CDR3 protein: CASINPYNEQFF; J gene: TRBJ2-1; clone size: -; V gene: TRBV7-6; D gene: -
CDR3 DNA: TGCGCCAGGACCCATATAGGAGGGAGGGGGACTGAAGCTTTCTTT; CDR3 protein: CARTHIGGRGTEAFF; J gene: TRBJ1-1; clone size: once; V gene: TRBV5-1; D gene: -
CDR3 DNA: TGTGCCAGCAGCCGCCGGGACGGAAACTACAATGAGCAGTTCTTC; CDR3 protein: CASSRRDGNYNEQFF; J gene: TRBJ2-1; clone size: -; V gene: TRBV28; D gene: -
CDR3 DNA: TGTGCCAGCAGCCCTAGCGGGCTCCCCCTACAGAATGAGCAGTTCTTC; CDR3 protein: CASSPSGLPLQNEQFF; J gene: TRBJ2-1; clone size: -; V gene: TRBV7-9; D gene: TRBD2
CDR3 DNA: TGTGCCAGCAGTGGTTTGGCTAGCTACAATGAGCAGTTCTTC; CDR3 protein: CASSGLASYNEQFF; J gene: TRBJ2-1; clone size: -; V gene: TRBV2; D gene: -
CDR3 DNA: TGTGCCAGCAGCCTTGGTAGGGCCTACGAGCAGTACTTC; CDR3 protein: CASSLGRAYEQYF; J gene: TRBJ2-7; clone size: -; V gene: TRBV27; D gene: -
CDR3 DNA: TGTGCCAGCAGTTTGAGGGACGGGGGAGAGCAGTTCTTC; CDR3 protein: CASSLRDGGEQFF; J gene: TRBJ2-1; clone size: -; V gene: TRBV27; D gene: -
CDR3 DNA: TGCGCCAGCAGCGGGACAGGGGGCGGAACTGAAGCTTTCTTT; CDR3 protein: CASSGTGGGTEAFF; J gene: TRBJ1-1; clone size: -; V gene: TRBV5-1; D gene: TRBD1
CDR3 DNA: TGCAGCGTTGAAGGGGGACCAGACAAGATTGGAGATACGCAGTATTTT; CDR3 protein: CSVEGGPDKIGDTQYF; J gene: TRBJ2-3; clone size: -; V gene: TRBV29-1; D gene: -